The 14 T cell receptor beta chains listed next were all sequenced from one sample in a study of blood T cell repertoires in COVID-19. Data came from immunoSEQ multiplex PCR; TCRdb stores just in-frame clones and leaves some out. The sample contains some 140,000 clones, more than 70% of which appear only once. The sample comprised peripheral blood. All receptors derive from a man between 60 and 70 years old with acute or convalescent COVID-19.

CDR3: CASSPSADSYNSPLHF. CDR3 DNA: TGTGCCAGCAGCCCGTCAGCGGACTCCTATAATTCACCCCTCCACTTT. The chain uses TRBV4-2 and TRBJ1-6; D gene unclear. The CDR3 has 16 residues. Trimming stripped 4 bases from V and 0 bases from J, with 10 bases between. Germline CDR1 LGHNA, CDR2 YNFKEQ.

The genes are TRBV27 and TRBJ2-3; D not resolved. Germline values: CDR1 MNHEY, CDR2 SMNVEV (reference sequence). This CDR3 spans 14 amino acids. The V end was cut by 6 bases, the J end by 0 bases, with 10 bases between. CDR3 amino acids: CASSLAYSTDTQYF. Here the CDR3 DNA reads TGTGCCAGCAGCCTCGCCTACAGCACAGATACGCAGTATTTT.

The chain carries TRBV10-3 and TRBJ2-5, with D perhaps matching TRBD1 (5 bases). Germline CDR1 ENHRY, CDR2 SYGVKD. V lost 0 bases and J 5 bases, leaving 7 bases between the germline ends. CDR3 size: 13 residues. The CDR3 DNA follows: TGTGCCATCAGTGAGTCCACAGGCGAGACCCAGTACTTC. Protein: CAISESTGETQYF.

CDR3 DNA sequence: TGTGCCAGCAGTGGGGCCGCGCAAGGCAATCAGCCCCAGCATTTT. Protein product: CASSGAAQGNQPQHF. This rearrangement joins TRBV2 to TRBJ1-5; no clear D gene. CDR1 SNHLY and CDR2 FYNNEI come from the germline V gene. The CDR3 has 15 amino acids. Trimming removed 4 bases at V and 2 bases at J, with 12 bases between.

This clone was observed a single time. The chain uses TRBV6-6 and TRBJ2-3, with 8 bases aligning to TRBD2. From germline, CDR1 is MNHNY and CDR2 SVGAGI (reference sequence). This CDR3 comprises 16 residues. Trimming removed 0 bases from V and 9 bases from J; junction bases left unmatched: 11. In DNA form, the CDR3 reads TGTGCCAGCAGTTACTCGGCCCAATTAGCGGGGCCCACGCAGTATTTT. It codes for CASSYSAQLAGPTQYF.

V gene TRBV5-1 combines with J gene TRBJ1-1; 12 nucleotides align to TRBD1. There are 14 residues in the CDR3. The germline V gene has CDR1 SGHRS and CDR2 YFSETQ. J lost 6 bases, V lost 3 bases, and 3 bases had no gene match. The CDR3 sequence: CASSSGQGAAEAFF. The CDR3 nucleotides are TGCGCCAGCAGCTCGGGACAGGGGGCCGCTGAAGCTTTCTTT.

The chain carries TRBV7-5 and TRBJ1-2. TRBV7-5 is assigned pseudogene status. The CDR3 has 13 residues. The CDR3 protein is CARSAGPRNGYTF. Here the CDR3 DNA reads TGTGCCAGAAGCGCGGGACCTCGAAATGGCTACACCTTC.

This clone was detected only once. The J gene is TRBJ2-1, the V gene TRBV2; 9 bases are shared with TRBD2. The germline CDR1 and CDR2 sequences are SNHLY and FYNNEI. J was trimmed by 7 bases and V by 8 bases; bases with no gene match: 12. This CDR3 comprises 15 residues. CDR3 sequence (DNA): TGTGCCAGCGGGGCTAGCGGGGCGGTCGGAAATGAGCAGTTCTTC. This gives the protein CASGASGAVGNEQFF.

The DNA of the CDR3 is TGTGCCAGCAGCTTACGAGGGGGTGACAATCAGCCCCAGCATTTT. Translation: CASSLRGGDNQPQHF. V and J are TRBV11-2 and TRBJ1-5; tentatively, D is TRBD1 (6 bases). CDR1 is SGHAT and CDR2 is FQNNGV in the germline V gene. The CDR3 spans 15 residues. Deletions cut 2 bases from V and 3 bases from J, with 11 bases between.

This clone was seen only once. The chain carries TRBV6-5 and TRBJ2-7; 10 nucleotides line up with TRBD1. This CDR3 comprises 14 residues. V lost 5 bases, J lost 5 bases, and 6 bases stayed unmatched. CDR1 MNHEY and CDR2 SVGAGI come from the germline V gene. CDR3: CASSRQGAPHEQYF. CDR3 DNA: TGTGCCAGCAGTAGACAGGGGGCCCCCCACGAGCAGTACTTC.

CDR3 region: CSVETTDYGYTF. The CDR3 DNA sequence: TGCAGCGTTGAAACTACTGACTATGGCTACACCTTC. The chain recombines TRBV29-1 with TRBJ1-2; D is undetermined. Germline lookup yields CDR1 SQVTM and CDR2 ANQGSEA. V was cut by 2 bases and J by 3 bases, with 7 bases left in between. The CDR3 consists of 12 residues.

This clone was seen just once. V gene TRBV14 combines with J gene TRBJ2-3, with 8 bases matching TRBD2. Germline V gene sequence: CDR1 SGHDN, CDR2 FVKESK. The CDR3 spans 15 residues. The trim removed 0 bases at V and 8 bases at J, leaving 7 bases unmatched. The CDR3 protein is CASSQETPGGSTQYF. CDR3 coding DNA: TGTGCCAGCAGCCAAGAAACCCCGGGGGGGAGTACGCAGTATTTT.

V and J are TRBV10-1 and TRBJ2-3, with 8 bases matching TRBD1. Trimming took 6 bases from V and 8 from J; bases not matched to a gene: 16. Germline CDR1 reads WNHNN; CDR2 reads SYGVQD (reference sequence). The CDR3 extends over 16 amino acids. CDR3 in DNA: TGCGCCAGCAGCGCTGGGACAGGCGCTGTCCATTTTACGCAGTATTTT. Translating it yields CASSAGTGAVHFTQYF.

V is TRBV20-1 and J is TRBJ2-5; TRBD2 matches at 8 bases. Per germline, CDR1 DFQATT and CDR2 SNEGSKA (reference sequence). Trimming removed 5 bases from V and 7 bases from J; junction bases left unmatched: 3. This CDR3 is built from 11 residues. The chain's CDR3 is CSAYTSGTQYF. The CDR3 bases are TGCAGTGCTTACACTAGCGGGACCCAGTACTTC.